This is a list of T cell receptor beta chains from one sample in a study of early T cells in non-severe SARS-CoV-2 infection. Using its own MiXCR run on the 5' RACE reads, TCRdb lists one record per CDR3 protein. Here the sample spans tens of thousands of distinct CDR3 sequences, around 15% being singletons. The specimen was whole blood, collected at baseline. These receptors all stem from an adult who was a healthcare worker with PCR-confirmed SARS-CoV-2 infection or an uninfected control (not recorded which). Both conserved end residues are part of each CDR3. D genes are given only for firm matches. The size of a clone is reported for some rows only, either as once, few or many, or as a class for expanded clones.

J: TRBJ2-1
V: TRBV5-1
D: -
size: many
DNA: TGCGCCAGCAGCTTGGCCAATGAGCAGTTCTTC
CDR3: CASSLANEQFF

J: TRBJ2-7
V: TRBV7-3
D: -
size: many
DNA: TGTGCCAGCAGCTTAACCGGCGGGGCAACCTACGAGCAGTACTTC
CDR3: CASSLTGGATYEQYF

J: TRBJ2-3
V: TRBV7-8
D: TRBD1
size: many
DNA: TGTGCCAGCAGCACAAGACAGGGTGTGGCAGATACGCAGTATTTT
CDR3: CASSTRQGVADTQYF

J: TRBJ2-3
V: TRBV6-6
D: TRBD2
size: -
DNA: TGTGCCAGCAGTTACAGCAAGACTAGCGGGAGGGGAAGCACAGATACGCAGTATTTT
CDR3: CASSYSKTSGRGSTDTQYF

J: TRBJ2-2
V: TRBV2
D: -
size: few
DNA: TGTGCCAGCGAGGGAGTGGATGGAGCCCCGGGGGCCGGGGAGCTGTTTTTT
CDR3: CASEGVDGAPGAGELFF

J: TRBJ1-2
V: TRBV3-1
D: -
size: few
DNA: TGTGCCAGCAGCCCCAGGGGTCCGGGGCAGACTAACTATGGCTACACCTTC
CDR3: CASSPRGPGQTNYGYTF

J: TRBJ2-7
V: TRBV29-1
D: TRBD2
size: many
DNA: TGCAGCGTCCTCAGCGGGAGGGCCCACGAGCAGTACTTC
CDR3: CSVLSGRAHEQYF

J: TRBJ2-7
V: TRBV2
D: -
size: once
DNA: TGTGCCAGCAGTGAAGCATCCCCGAGGGAGCAGTACTTC
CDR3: CASSEASPREQYF

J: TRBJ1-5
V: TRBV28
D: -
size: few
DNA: TGTGCCAGCAGTTCCATCCAGGGAGCGCCCCAGCATTTT
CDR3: CASSSIQGAPQHF

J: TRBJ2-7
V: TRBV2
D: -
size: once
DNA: TGTGCCAGCACCCCGAGAGGGGACGAGCAGTACTTC
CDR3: CASTPRGDEQYF

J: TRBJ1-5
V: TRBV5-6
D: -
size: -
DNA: TGTGCCAGCAGCTTGGACAGCCTCTATCAGCCCCAGCATTTT
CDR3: CASSLDSLYQPQHF

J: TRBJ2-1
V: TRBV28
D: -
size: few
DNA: TGTGCCAGCAGTTTTTCTGGCGGCCCCTCCTACAATGAGCAGTTCTTC
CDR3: CASSFSGGPSYNEQFF

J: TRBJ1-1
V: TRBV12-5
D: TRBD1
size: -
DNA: TGTGCTAGTGTGCCAGGGGGTGACACTGAAGCTTTCTTT
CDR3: CASVPGGDTEAFF

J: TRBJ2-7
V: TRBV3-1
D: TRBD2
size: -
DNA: TGTGCCAGCAGCCGCTCGGGACTAGCGGGAGTCTACGAGCAGTACTTC
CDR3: CASSRSGLAGVYEQYF

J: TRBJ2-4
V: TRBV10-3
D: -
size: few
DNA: TGTGCCATCAGTGAGTCGTGGAGGGGACCAGCCAAAAACATTCAGTACTTC
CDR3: CAISESWRGPAKNIQYF

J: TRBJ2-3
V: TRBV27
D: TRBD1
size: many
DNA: TGTGCCAGCAGTTTTTCGACAGGGTATAGCACAGATACGCAGTATTTT
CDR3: CASSFSTGYSTDTQYF

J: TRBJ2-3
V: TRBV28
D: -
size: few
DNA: TGTGCCAGCAACCCGGGGGGCTCCACAGATACGCAGTATTTT
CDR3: CASNPGGSTDTQYF

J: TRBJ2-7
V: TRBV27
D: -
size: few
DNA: TGTGCCAGCTCCCGGAGAGGGTCCACCTACGAGCAGTACTTC
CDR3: CASSRRGSTYEQYF

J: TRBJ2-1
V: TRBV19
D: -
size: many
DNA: TGTGCCAGTAGTTCCGGACTCAGCTCCTACAATGAGCAGTTCTTC
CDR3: CASSSGLSSYNEQFF

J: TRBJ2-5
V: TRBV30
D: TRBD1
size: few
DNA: TGTGCCTGGATGACCGACAGGGCCCAAGAGACCCAGTACTTC
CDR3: CAWMTDRAQETQYF

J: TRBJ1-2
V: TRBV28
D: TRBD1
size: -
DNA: TGTGCCAGCAGTCCTGGACAGGCCGACTATGGCTACACCTTC
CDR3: CASSPGQADYGYTF

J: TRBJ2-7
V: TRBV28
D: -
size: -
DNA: TGTGCCAGCAGTTTCGGTGGAAGTGGTGTGTACGAGCAGTACTTC
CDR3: CASSFGGSGVYEQYF

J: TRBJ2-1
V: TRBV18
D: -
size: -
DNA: TGTGCCAGCTCACTTGATCGGGGTAGGACCTACAATGAGCAGTTCTTC
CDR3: CASSLDRGRTYNEQFF

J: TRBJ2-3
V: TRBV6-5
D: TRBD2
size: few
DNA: TGTGCCAGCGGACGACTAGCGGGAGGGACAGATACGCAGTATTTT
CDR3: CASGRLAGGTDTQYF

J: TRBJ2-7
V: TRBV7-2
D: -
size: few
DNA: TGTGCCAGCAGCTTAGTAGGGGTCGAGCAGTACTTC
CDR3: CASSLVGVEQYF

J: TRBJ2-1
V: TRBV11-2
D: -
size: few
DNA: TGTGCCAGCAGCCTTGCGGTTTACAATGAGCAGTTCTTC
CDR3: CASSLAVYNEQFF

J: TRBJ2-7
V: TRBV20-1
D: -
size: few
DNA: TGCAGTGCTAGAGGGGCTAGCTCCACCTCTACGGAGCAGTACTTC
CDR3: CSARGASSTSTEQYF

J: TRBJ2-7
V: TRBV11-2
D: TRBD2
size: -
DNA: TGTGCCAGCAGCCGGGACTACCGCTACGAGCAGTACTTC
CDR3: CASSRDYRYEQYF

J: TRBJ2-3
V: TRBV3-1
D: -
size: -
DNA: TGTGCCAGCAGCCTTTCTGACTTAATAGGCGGTGATACGCAGTATTTT
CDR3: CASSLSDLIGGDTQYF